This is a list of T cell receptor beta chains from one sample in a study of vaccination and CD4 T cells after COVID-19. TCRdb used MiXCR to reprocess the PCR reads, holding one entry per CDR3 protein. Of more than 5,500 distinct CDR3 sequences listed, 63% were seen once; the top ten hold approximately 29%. Antigens for these TCRs are unknown. The material sequenced was CD4+ T cells from blood, cultured in vitro. The receptors were sampled from a human donor who had recovered from COVID-19. CDR3s include the opening cysteine and the closing phenylalanine or tryptophan. D genes are given only for firm matches. Rows may omit the clone size; those that give it use once, few, many or a size class.

size	J	D	length	V	DNA	CDR3
few	TRBJ2-5	NA	12	TRBV29-1	TGCAGCGTTGGGCCAGACCAAGAGACCCAGTACTTC	CSVGPDQETQYF
NA	TRBJ2-7	NA	15	TRBV11-2	TGTGCCAGCAGCTTAGGAGGCGGAGAGGGATACGAGCAGTACTTC	CASSLGGGEGYEQYF
NA	TRBJ1-2	NA	15	TRBV11-1	TGTGCCAGCAGTACACGGAGCGGAGGGCGCTATGGCTACACCTTC	CASSTRSGGRYGYTF
NA	TRBJ2-2	TRBD1	17	TRBV6-5	TGTGCCAGCAGTTACTACGGGACAGGGGTGTTCACCGGGGAGCTGTTTTTT	CASSYYGTGVFTGELFF
once	TRBJ2-1	NA	13	TRBV20-1	TGCAGTGCCACTCGGGGCTCCTACAATGAGCAGTTCTTC	CSATRGSYNEQFF
NA	TRBJ2-5	TRBD1	15	TRBV7-2	TGTGCCAGCAGCCCCCACCGGGACAGCCAAGAGACCCAGTACTTC	CASSPHRDSQETQYF
NA	TRBJ2-3	TRBD2	13	TRBV24-1	TGTGCCACGAGCGGGAGGGGTTTAGATACGCAGTATTTT	CATSGRGLDTQYF
NA	TRBJ1-2	TRBD1	16	TRBV6-1	TGTGCCAGCAGTGAGGCCCGGGACAGGGGTAACTATGGCTACACCTTC	CASSEARDRGNYGYTF
NA	TRBJ2-3	NA	15	TRBV6-5	TGTGCCAGCAGTTACGGGGATTTGCGGCCAGATACGCAGTATTTT	CASSYGDLRPDTQYF
few	TRBJ1-5	TRBD1	14	TRBV20-1	TGCAGTGCTCCACCGGGACAGAGCAATCAGCCCCAGCATTTT	CSAPPGQSNQPQHF
NA	TRBJ2-1	NA	16	TRBV5-1	TGCGCCAGCAGAGACCAGCCGGGCCAGAACTACAATGAGCAGTTCTTC	CASRDQPGQNYNEQFF
NA	TRBJ2-7	TRBD2	17	TRBV5-4	TGTGCCAGCAGCCCATGGACGGCTAGCGGGACCCAATACGAGCAGTACTTC	CASSPWTASGTQYEQYF
NA	TRBJ2-1	NA	14	TRBV19	TGTGCCAGCCACATGGGTAGCTCCTACAATGAGCAGTTCTTC	CASHMGSSYNEQFF
NA	TRBJ2-7	TRBD1	15	TRBV23-1	TGCGCCAGCAGTCAACCGGACAGGGGGTGCTACGAGCAGTACTTC	CASSQPDRGCYEQYF
NA	TRBJ1-2	NA	12	TRBV7-9	TGTGCCAGCAGCCCTATAGGGTATGGCTACACCTTC	CASSPIGYGYTF
NA	TRBJ2-3	NA	15	TRBV20-1	TGCAGTGCGGTCGGGGCCGCGCAGGGCCCAGATACGCAGTATTTT	CSAVGAAQGPDTQYF
few	TRBJ1-2	TRBD1	13	TRBV12-3/TRBV12-4	TGTGCCAGCAGTACAGGGGAACGCTATGGCTACACCTTC	CASSTGERYGYTF
medium-sized	TRBJ2-7	TRBD2	15	TRBV7-8	TGTGCCAGCAGCTTAGACGGGAGGGTCTCCTACGAGCAGTACTTC	CASSLDGRVSYEQYF
NA	TRBJ1-1	NA	14	TRBV6-1	TGTGCCAGCAGGAGATCCGGGGCGCGGACTGAAGCTTTCTTT	CASRRSGARTEAFF
NA	TRBJ2-7	TRBD2	14	TRBV6-1	TGTGCCAGCAGTGTTCGGGGGGGAGTTGCCGAGCAGTACTTC	CASSVRGGVAEQYF
NA	TRBJ1-2	NA	14	TRBV6-2/TRBV6-3	TGTGCCAGCAATCGGGCCACCTATAACTATGGCTACACCTTC	CASNRATYNYGYTF
few	TRBJ1-5	NA	16	TRBV20-1	TGCAGTGCTAGTCGTACCTCCCCGAATAGCAATCAGCCCCAGCATTTT	CSASRTSPNSNQPQHF